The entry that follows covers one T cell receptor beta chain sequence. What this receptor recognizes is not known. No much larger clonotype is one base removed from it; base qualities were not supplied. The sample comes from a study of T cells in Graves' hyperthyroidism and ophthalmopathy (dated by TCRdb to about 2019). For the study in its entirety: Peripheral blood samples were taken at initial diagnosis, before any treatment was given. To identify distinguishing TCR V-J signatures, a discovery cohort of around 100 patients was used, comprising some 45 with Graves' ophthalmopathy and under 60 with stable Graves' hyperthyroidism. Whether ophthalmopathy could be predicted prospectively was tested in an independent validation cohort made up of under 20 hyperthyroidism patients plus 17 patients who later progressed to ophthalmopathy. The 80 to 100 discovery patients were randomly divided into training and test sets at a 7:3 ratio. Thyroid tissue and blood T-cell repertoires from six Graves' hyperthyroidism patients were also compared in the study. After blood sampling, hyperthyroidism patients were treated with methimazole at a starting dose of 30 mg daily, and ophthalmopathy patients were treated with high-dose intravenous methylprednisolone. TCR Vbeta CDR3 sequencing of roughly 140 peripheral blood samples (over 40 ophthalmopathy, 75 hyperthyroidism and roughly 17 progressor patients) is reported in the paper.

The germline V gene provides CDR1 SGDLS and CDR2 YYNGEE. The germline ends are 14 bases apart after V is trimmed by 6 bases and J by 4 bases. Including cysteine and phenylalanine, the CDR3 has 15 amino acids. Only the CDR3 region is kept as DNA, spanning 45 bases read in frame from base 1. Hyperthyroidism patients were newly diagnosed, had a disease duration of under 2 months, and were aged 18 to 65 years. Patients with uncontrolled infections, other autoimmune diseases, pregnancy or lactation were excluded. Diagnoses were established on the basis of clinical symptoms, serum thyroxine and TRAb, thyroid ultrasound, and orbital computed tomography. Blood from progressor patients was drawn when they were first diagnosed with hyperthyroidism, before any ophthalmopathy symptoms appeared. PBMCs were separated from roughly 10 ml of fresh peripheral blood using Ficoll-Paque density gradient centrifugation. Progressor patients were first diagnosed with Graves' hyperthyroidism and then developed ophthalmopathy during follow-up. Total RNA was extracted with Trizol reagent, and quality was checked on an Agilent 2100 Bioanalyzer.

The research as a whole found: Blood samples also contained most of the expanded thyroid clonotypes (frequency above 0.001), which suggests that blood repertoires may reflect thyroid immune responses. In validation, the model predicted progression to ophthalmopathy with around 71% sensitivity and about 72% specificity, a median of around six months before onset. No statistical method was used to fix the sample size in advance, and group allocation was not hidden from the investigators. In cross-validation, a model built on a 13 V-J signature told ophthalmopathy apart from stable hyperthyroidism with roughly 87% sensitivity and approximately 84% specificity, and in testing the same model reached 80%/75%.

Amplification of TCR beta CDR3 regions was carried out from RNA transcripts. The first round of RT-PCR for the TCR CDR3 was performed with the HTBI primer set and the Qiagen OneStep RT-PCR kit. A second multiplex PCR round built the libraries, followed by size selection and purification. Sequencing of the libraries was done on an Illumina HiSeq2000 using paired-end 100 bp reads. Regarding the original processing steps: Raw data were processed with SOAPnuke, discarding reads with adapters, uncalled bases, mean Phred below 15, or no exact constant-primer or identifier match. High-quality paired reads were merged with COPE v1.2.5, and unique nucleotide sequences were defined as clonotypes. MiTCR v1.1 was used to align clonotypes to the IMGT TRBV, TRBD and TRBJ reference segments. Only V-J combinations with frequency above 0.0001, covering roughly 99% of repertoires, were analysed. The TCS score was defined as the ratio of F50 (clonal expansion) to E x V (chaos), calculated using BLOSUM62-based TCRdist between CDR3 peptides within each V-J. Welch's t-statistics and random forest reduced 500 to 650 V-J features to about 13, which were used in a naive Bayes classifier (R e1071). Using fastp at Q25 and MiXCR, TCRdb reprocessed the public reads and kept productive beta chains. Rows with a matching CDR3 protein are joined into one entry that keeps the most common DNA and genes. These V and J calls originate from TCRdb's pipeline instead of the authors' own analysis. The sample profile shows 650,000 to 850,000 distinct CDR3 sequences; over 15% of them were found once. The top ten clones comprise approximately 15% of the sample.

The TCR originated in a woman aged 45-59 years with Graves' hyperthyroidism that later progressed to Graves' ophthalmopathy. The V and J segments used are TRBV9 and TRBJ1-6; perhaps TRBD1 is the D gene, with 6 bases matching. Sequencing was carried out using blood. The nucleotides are TGTGCCAGCACCCAAGGGGACAAGTATAATTCACCCCTCCACTTT. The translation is CASTQGDKYNSPLHF. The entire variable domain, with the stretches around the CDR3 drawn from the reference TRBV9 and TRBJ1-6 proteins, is DSGVTQTPKHLITATGQRVTLRCSPRSGDLSVYWYQQSLDQGLQFLIQYYNGEERAKGNILERFSAQQFPDLHSELNLSSLELGDSALYFCASTQGDKYNSPLHFGNGTRLTVT.